This record looks at one T cell receptor (beta chain) sequence and its context. The data originate from a study of blood T cell repertoires in COVID-19. Study in general: The United States, Italy and Spain supplied acute and convalescent COVID-19 samples. The analysed material was cDNA or gDNA that came from T cells, B-cell-depleted T cells, or PBMCs.

Methods used by the authors: Estimated nucleated cell counts came from reference gene primer amplification. Measured with immunoSEQ multiplex PCR; TCRdb has only the in-frame clones, and not every one. V and J calls and clone size are given by that table; D and trimming were obtained from the DNA. The repertoire has just over 150,000 clones, roughly 90% of them found once; the top ten carry around 7%. The CDR3 totals 16 residues. Germline CDR1 reads MNHEY; CDR2 reads SVGAGI. V was cut by 1 base and J by 0 bases, with 13 bases left in between. What the recovered Cohort 3 donors had was two negative PCRs, clearance, or symptom resolution.

The specimen was PBMCs or T cells enriched from blood (not recorded which). V usage is TRBV6-5 and J usage is TRBJ2-7; maybe TRBD2 (5 bases). The sequence derives from a woman aged 50 to 60 who had recovered from COVID-19. The CDR3 DNA reads TGTGCCAGCAGTTACTTTAAGAGCGGAACCTCCTACGAGCAGTACTTC. This gives the protein CASSYFKSGTSYEQYF.